Below, one T cell receptor beta chain is given with its context. Its antigen is not known. The data stem from a study of radiotherapy plus CTLA-4 blockade in lung cancer. Treatment of patients with chemo-refractory metastatic non-small-cell lung cancer consisted of focal radiation plus CTLA-4 blockade with ipilimumab. Trimming removed 7 bases at V and 4 bases at J, with 9 bases between. The germline CDR1 and CDR2 sequences are SGHRS and YFSETQ. The CDR3 loop spans 11 amino acids. Study-level points and caveats: According to reports, early shifts in blood T cell clones, alongside interferon-beta, forecast response most accurately.

Generated by immunoSEQ multiplex PCR, the TCRdb table keeps only in-frame clones and is missing some. Of roughly 98,000 clones in the sample, 80% to 85% were seen once. The V gene is TRBV5-1, the J gene TRBJ2-7; a weak D match, TRBD2 (6 bases). The starting material was peripheral blood, obtained from a patient treated with radiotherapy plus ipilimumab. The receptor was isolated from a human donor with non-small cell lung cancer who had a partial response to radiotherapy plus ipilimumab. The CDR3 DNA reads as TGCGCCAGCCGGAGGGATTACGAGCAGTACTTC. This gives the protein CASRRDYEQYF.